The clone carrying this T cell receptor beta chain has only a few counts. The data were obtained in a study of control samples from healthy donors and cancer patients. Trimming pared 7 bases from V and 0 bases from J, leaving 10 bases between. CDR3 length equals 13 residues. Germline CDR1 is SGHTA and CDR2 is FQGNSA. The repertoire was sequenced with immunoSEQ multiplex PCR; TCRdb's copy has only in-frame clones and lacks some. The table records 100,000 to 150,000 clones, less than 95% of them present only once. This TCR was recovered from a man aged 30 to 39 in good health. This chain connects TRBV7-2 to TRBJ2-7; D not resolved. The sample consisted of blood. This CDR3 reads CASMSPSSYEQYF. CDR3 in DNA: TGTGCCAGCATGTCGCCTAGCTCCTACGAGCAGTACTTC.